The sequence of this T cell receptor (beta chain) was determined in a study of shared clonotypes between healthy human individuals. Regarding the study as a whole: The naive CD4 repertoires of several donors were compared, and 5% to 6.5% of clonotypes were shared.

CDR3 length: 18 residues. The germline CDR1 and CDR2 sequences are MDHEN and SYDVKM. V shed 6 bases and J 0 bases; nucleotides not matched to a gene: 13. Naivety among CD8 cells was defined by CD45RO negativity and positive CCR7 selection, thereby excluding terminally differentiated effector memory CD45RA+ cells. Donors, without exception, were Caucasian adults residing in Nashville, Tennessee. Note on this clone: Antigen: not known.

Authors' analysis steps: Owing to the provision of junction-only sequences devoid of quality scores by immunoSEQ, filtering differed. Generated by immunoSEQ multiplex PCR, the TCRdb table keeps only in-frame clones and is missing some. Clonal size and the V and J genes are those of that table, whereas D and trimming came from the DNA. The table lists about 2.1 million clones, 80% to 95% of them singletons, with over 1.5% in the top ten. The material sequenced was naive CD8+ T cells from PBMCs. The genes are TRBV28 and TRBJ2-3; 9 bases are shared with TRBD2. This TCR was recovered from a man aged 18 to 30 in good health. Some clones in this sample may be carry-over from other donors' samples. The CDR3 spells CASRSTSGLWYSTDTQYF. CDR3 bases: TGTGCCAGCAGGTCGACTAGCGGTCTCTGGTATAGCACAGATACGCAGTATTTT.